These 10 T cell receptor beta chains were sequenced from one sample in a study of T-cell memory formation after mild COVID-19. TCRdb analysed the 5' RACE reads with MiXCR anew, one entry per CDR3 protein. The data show 300,000 to 400,000 distinct CDR3 sequences, roughly 15% seen once. Material: PBMCs or a T cell subset sorted from them (not recorded which). The receptors originated from a man aged 18 to 35 who had mild COVID-19 (a few samples of this study predate the infection). Cell type and time point are not known.

This clonotype turned up a few times. The rearrangement links TRBV14 to TRBJ2-5; tentatively, D is TRBD2 (6 bases). The CDR3 runs 16 residues. V was cut by 4 bases and J by 5 bases, with 20 bases left in between. Germline CDR1 is SGHDN and CDR2 is FVKESK. CDR3 region: CASSPKGRIAEETQYF. The DNA of the CDR3 is TGTGCCAGCAGCCCTAAGGGGAGAATAGCGGAGGAGACCCAGTACTTC.

This clonotype has ten or more counts. V usage is TRBV2 and J usage is TRBJ2-3; 10 nucleotides align to TRBD2. Germline CDR1 is SNHLY and CDR2 is FYNNEI. The CDR3 spans 16 residues. V was clipped by 2 bases and J by 7 bases; unmatched bases: 9. CDR3 nucleotides: TGTGCCAGCAGTGAATCCCCCAGCGGGGGGGCGTATACGCAGTATTTT. This encodes CASSESPSGGAYTQYF.

The rearrangement joins TRBV7-2 to TRBJ2-1; 9 positions agree with TRBD2. V gave up 7 bases and J gave up 3 bases; unmatched junction bases: 10. The CDR3 sequence is 16 residues long. Looked up from germline, CDR1 is SGHTA and CDR2 is FQGNSA. Here the CDR3 reads CASTQRGAELYNEQFF. The CDR3 DNA sequence: TGTGCCAGCACCCAGCGGGGGGCCGAACTCTACAATGAGCAGTTCTTC.

This chain uses TRBV6-5 with TRBJ1-2; the match to TRBD1 covers 7 bases. From germline, CDR1 is MNHEY and CDR2 SVGAGI. The CDR3 totals 13 residues. Germline trimming cut 6 bases from V and 3 bases from J; bases unmatched to any gene: 4. CDR3 in amino acids: CASRPGQHYGYTF. The CDR3 region has the DNA TGTGCCAGCAGGCCGGGACAGCACTATGGCTACACCTTC.

The gene calls are TRBV5-4 and TRBJ2-2; 9 nucleotides agree with TRBD1. Losses at the gene ends were 5 bases for V and 2 bases for J; bases not matched to a gene: 4. Germline assignment: CDR1 SGHNT and CDR2 YYREEE (reference sequence). The CDR3 length is 15 residues. The CDR3 loop is CASSQDRGNTGELFF. CDR3 nucleotide sequence: TGTGCCAGCAGTCAGGACAGGGGCAACACCGGGGAGCTGTTTTTT.

This chain connects TRBV2 to TRBJ2-1, with D maybe TRBD2 (5 bases). The V gene's germline CDR1 is SNHLY and CDR2 FYNNEI. V was cut by 8 bases and J by 2 bases, with 7 bases left in between. This CDR3 spans 12 amino acids. In nucleotides, the CDR3 is TGTGCCAGCTCGGGGACCTACAATGAGCAGTTCTTC. This translates into CASSGTYNEQFF. The variable domain in full, with the rest retrieved from reference TRBV2 and TRBJ2-1, is EPEVTQTPSHQVTQMGQEVILRCVPISNHLYFYWYRQILGQKVEFLVSFYNNEISEKSEIFDDQFSVERPDGSNFTLKIRSTKLEDSAMYFCASSGTYNEQFFGPGTRLTVL.

This clonotype showed up many times. The chain recombines TRBV11-2 with TRBJ2-5, with 11 bases fitting TRBD2. The CDR3 consists of 16 residues. With V trimmed by 2 bases and J by 1 base, 3 bases remained unmatched. Germline CDR1 and CDR2: SGHAT and FQNNGV. CDR3 nucleotide sequence: TGTGCCAGCAGCTTATCGCTAGCGGGGGGCCAAGAGACCCAGTACTTC. Translating it yields CASSLSLAGGQETQYF.

This clonotype was counted ten times or more. The V gene is TRBV5-1, the J gene TRBJ2-3; D gene ambiguous. Trimming cost V 0 bases and J 0 bases, with 5 bases left between them. Germline loops: CDR1 SGHRS, CDR2 YFSETQ. CDR3 length: 14 amino acids. The CDR3 is CASSLETSTDTQYF. The CDR3 DNA is TGCGCCAGCAGCTTGGAGACCAGCACAGATACGCAGTATTTT.

Ten or more counts support this clonotype. The chain couples TRBV18 to TRBJ1-1; D is uncertain. The CDR3 extends over 13 amino acids. Germline lookup yields CDR1 KGHSH and CDR2 LQKENI. Between the trimmed V and J ends, which lost 4 bases and 3 bases, there was a span of 9 bases. The CDR3 reads CASSQGRDTEAFF. The CDR3 bases are TGTGCCAGCTCACAGGGTCGGGACACTGAAGCTTTCTTT.

The rearrangement joins TRBV28 to TRBJ2-7; D is unclear. V was clipped by 7 bases and J by 3 bases, with 10 bases between them. The germline CDR1 and CDR2 sequences are MDHEN and SYDVKM. This CDR3 spans 12 amino acids. CDR3 amino acids: CASTSDGYEQYV. CDR3 DNA: TGTGCCAGCACCTCAGACGGCTACGAGCAGTACGTC.